This is a list of T cell receptor beta chains from one sample in a study of graft-versus-host responses after intestinal transplantation. Measured with immunoSEQ multiplex PCR; TCRdb has only the in-frame clones, and not every one. The profile shows about 10,000 clones, 90% to 95% of them singletons. Sequencing was performed on PBMCs, taken 65 to 70 days after transplant. Source of these receptors: a human patient who received an intestinal transplant, so some T cells may come from the graft donor. CDR3s include the opening cysteine and the closing phenylalanine or tryptophan. The D gene is left open where the match is weak. Some rows have no size entry. The others give once, few or many, or a class for an expanded clone.

.	.	11	TRBJ2-1	TRBV20-1	TGCAGTGCTGAGGGCCTAAATGAGCAGTTCTTC	CSAEGLNEQFF
TRBD1	.	15	TRBJ1-4	TRBV25-1	TGTGCCAGCAGTGATACAGGGGGTACTAATGAAAAACTGTTTTTT	CASSDTGGTNEKLFF
TRBD2	.	18	TRBJ2-7	TRBV2	TGTGCCAGCAGTGAAGACGTAGCCCTAGCGGGGGGGACCTACGAGCAGTACTTC	CASSEDVALAGGTYEQYF
.	.	13	TRBJ2-1	TRBV18	TGTGCCAGCTCACCAGGGTCACGGAATGAGCAGTTCTTC	CASSPGSRNEQFF
.	.	13	TRBJ2-7	TRBV28	TGTGCCAGCAGTTTAACCGGAACCTACGAGCAGTACTTC	CASSLTGTYEQYF
.	.	18	TRBJ1-3	TRBV28	TGTGCCAGCAGTGGGCGTTTAAGTAGGCTCCAAGCAGGAAACACCATATATTTT	CASSGRLSRLQAGNTIYF
.	.	16	TRBJ1-4	TRBV30	TGTGCCTGGAGGCCCCAGGGGCTGGGGAGTAATGAAAAACTGTTTTTT	CAWRPQGLGSNEKLFF
.	.	15	TRBJ1-4	TRBV18	TGTGCCAGCTCACCATTTTATCAGGAAAATGAAAAACTGTTTTTT	CASSPFYQENEKLFF
.	.	19	TRBJ2-6	TRBV19	TGTGCCAGTAGTACTACCAAGACAAATTCACAAAGTCGGGCCAACGTCCTGACTTTC	CASSTTKTNSQSRANVLTF
TRBD2	once	13	TRBJ2-7	TRBV2	TGTGCCAGCAGGGGACTAGCGGCCTACGAGCAGTACTTC	CASRGLAAYEQYF
TRBD1	.	15	TRBJ2-7	TRBV5-5	TGTGCCAGCAGCCAACCGGGACAGGGAGTATACGAGCAGTACTTC	CASSQPGQGVYEQYF
.	.	16	TRBJ2-1	TRBV25-1	TGTGCCAGCAGTGAACTCGGGGACGCCGATTACAATGAGCAGTTCTTC	CASSELGDADYNEQFF
TRBD2	.	16	TRBJ2-7	TRBV2	TGTGCCAGCAGTCGAATAGGGGGGACTAGCGGCTACGAGCAGTACTTC	CASSRIGGTSGYEQYF
TRBD1	once	13	TRBJ2-2	TRBV28	TGTGCCAGCAGCTGGACAGGGGCCGGGGAGCTGTTTTTT	CASSWTGAGELFF
.	.	13	TRBJ1-2	TRBV6-5	TGTGCCAGCAGTTACCGGGACAACTATGGCTACACCTTC	CASSYRDNYGYTF
.	large	14	TRBJ1-2	TRBV7-9	TGTGCCAGCAGGCGGGAGGGTTGGAACTATGGCTACACCTTC	CASRREGWNYGYTF
TRBD1	.	15	TRBJ2-7	TRBV27	TGTGCCAGCAAAGTGGGGACAGGGGAAGGGTACGAGCAGTACTTC	CASKVGTGEGYEQYF
.	.	12	TRBJ2-7	TRBV7-2	TGTGCCAGCAGCTCCGACCTCAGCGAGCAGTACTTC	CASSSDLSEQYF
.	.	14	TRBJ2-6	TRBV6-4	TGTGCCAGCAGTGACAACTCTGGGGCCAACGTCCTGACTTTC	CASSDNSGANVLTF
TRBD2	.	13	TRBJ2-1	TRBV29-1	TGCAGCTCCGCTAGCGGACCTAACAATGAGCAGTTCTTC	CSSASGPNNEQFF
TRBD2	.	15	TRBJ2-3	TRBV4-1	TGCGCCAGCAGCCAAGACGGGAGGGTGACAGATACGCAGTATTTT	CASSQDGRVTDTQYF
.	.	13	TRBJ1-3	TRBV7-6	TGTGCCAGCAGCTTAGCTAGGGGGGACACCATATATTTT	CASSLARGDTIYF
.	.	12	TRBJ1-1	TRBV19	TGTGCCAGTAGTAAGAGGGGGACTGAAGCTTTCTTT	CASSKRGTEAFF
.	.	14	TRBJ2-6	TRBV4-1	TGCGCCAGCGTTAGTAGCTCTGGGGCCAACGTCCTGACTTTC	CASVSSSGANVLTF
.	.	12	TRBJ1-5	TRBV21-1	TGTGCCCTCCAGGGGGCTTTTCAGCCCCAGCATTTT	CALQGAFQPQHF
TRBD2	.	17	TRBJ2-7	TRBV27	TGTGCCAGCAGTCCCAGCCTAACTAGCGGGAGTTTCTACGAGCAGTACTTC	CASSPSLTSGSFYEQYF
.	large	16	TRBJ2-7	TRBV6-6	TGTGCCAGCAGTACCGGTGGAACAGTCTACTCCTACGAGCAGTACTTC	CASSTGGTVYSYEQYF
.	.	13	TRBJ1-1	TRBV7-7	TGTGCTAGCAGCTTAGTAGGGGGATCTGAAGCTTTCTTT	CASSLVGGSEAFF
.	.	14	TRBJ2-7	TRBV6-1	TGTGCCAGCAGTGAGTACACAGGGTCCTACGAGCAGTACTTC	CASSEYTGSYEQYF
.	.	15	TRBJ1-4	TRBV28	TGTGCCAGCAGTTTTAGAGAGGAGCCTAATGAAAAACTGTTTTTT	CASSFREEPNEKLFF
.	.	11	TRBJ2-2	TRBV4-3	TGCGCCAGTGAAGGGCCCGGGGAGCTGTTTTTT	CASEGPGELFF
TRBD2	.	15	TRBJ2-5	TRBV2	TGTGCCAGCAGTGGACTAGCGGGGGAGGGAGAGACCCAGTACTTC	CASSGLAGEGETQYF
.	.	15	TRBJ1-1	TRBV14	TGTGCCAGCAGCCGCGGGAGGTCTCTGAACACTGAAGCTTTCTTT	CASSRGRSLNTEAFF
TRBD1	once	17	TRBJ2-7	TRBV9	TGTGCCAGCAGCGCTAGCCGGGACAGGCCTTACCTATCCGAGCAGTACTTC	CASSASRDRPYLSEQYF
.	.	14	TRBJ2-3	TRBV27	TGTGCCAGCAGTTTAGGGGATCCCACAGATACGCAGTATTTT	CASSLGDPTDTQYF
TRBD1	.	16	TRBJ2-7	TRBV7-9	TGTGCCAGCAGTTCTACGGGACAGACGAGCTCCTACGAGCAGTACTTC	CASSSTGQTSSYEQYF
TRBD1	.	12	TRBJ2-7	TRBV30	TGTGCCTGGATGGGACAGGGGGAGGAGCAGTACTTC	CAWMGQGEEQYF
TRBD2	.	15	TRBJ2-2	TRBV11-3	TGTGCCAGCAGCCTTAGCGGGATGTACACCGGGGAGCTGTTTTTT	CASSLSGMYTGELFF
TRBD2	.	16	TRBJ2-7	TRBV6-6	TGTGCCAGCAGTTACACCCTTGGGGACCCGGGAGGAGAGCAGTACTTC	CASSYTLGDPGGEQYF
.	.	10	TRBJ1-5	TRBV19	TGTGCCAGTGGCGGTCGGCCCCAGCATTTT	CASGGRPQHF
TRBD2	.	15	TRBJ2-7	TRBV7-2	TGTGCCAGCAGCGATGGACTAGCGGGGAACTACGAGCAGTACTTC	CASSDGLAGNYEQYF
.	.	13	TRBJ2-7	TRBV28	TGTGCCAGCAGTTTGGACAGCTCCTACGAGCAGTACTTC	CASSLDSSYEQYF
TRBD1	.	14	TRBJ2-7	TRBV15	TGTGCCACCAGTCCCTGGACAGGGAGCTACGAGCAGTACTTC	CATSPWTGSYEQYF
TRBD2	once	19	TRBJ2-1	TRBV28	TGTGCCAGCAGTTTAGACGGTGGCGGTAGCGGGAGATTATGGAATGAGCAGTTCTTC	CASSLDGGGSGRLWNEQFF
TRBD1	.	19	TRBJ2-1	TRBV5-1	TGCGCCAGCAGCTTGGCCGTGACAGGGGGCCACAAGTCCTACAATGAGCAGTTCTTC	CASSLAVTGGHKSYNEQFF
.	.	14	TRBJ1-2	TRBV19	TGTGCCAGTAGTGGCGGCAGGGGTAGCTATGGCTACACCTTC	CASSGGRGSYGYTF
TRBD2	.	14	TRBJ2-7	TRBV9	TGTGCCAGCAGCCCCCACGGGAGGGTCTACGAGCAGTACTTC	CASSPHGRVYEQYF
TRBD2	.	15	TRBJ2-3	TRBV28	TGTGCCAGCAGGGGAGGGCCGTCGAGCACAGATACGCAGTATTTT	CASRGGPSSTDTQYF
.	.	13	TRBJ1-1	TRBV5-1	TGCGCCAGCAGCTTGGGGGCGCCGGGTGAAGCTTTCTTT	CASSLGAPGEAFF
TRBD2	.	14	TRBJ2-7	TRBV29-1	TGCAGCGTTGGAGGGACTAGCGGCATCTACGAGCAGTACTTC	CSVGGTSGIYEQYF
TRBD2	.	16	TRBJ2-1	TRBV9	TGTGCCAGCAGCGTAGGGGCGGGAGAGGCCTACAATGAGCAGTTCTTC	CASSVGAGEAYNEQFF
.	once	14	TRBJ2-3	TRBV10-3	TGTGCCATCAGAGGGACTTCCTTCACAGATACGCAGTATTTT	CAIRGTSFTDTQYF
.	.	14	TRBJ1-4	TRBV18	TGTGCCAGCTCACCGACAACAACTAATGAAAAACTGTTTTTT	CASSPTTTNEKLFF
.	.	14	TRBJ2-5	TRBV21-1	TGTGCCAGCAGCAAAGCAGCAACAGAAGAGACCCAGTACTTC	CASSKAATEETQYF
.	once	14	TRBJ2-1	TRBV6-6	TGTGCCAGCAGTTACTTCGGGGACTACAATGAGCAGTTCTTC	CASSYFGDYNEQFF
.	.	14	TRBJ1-2	TRBV28	TGTGCCAGCAATACCCCGGGCGCAGACTATGGCTACACCTTC	CASNTPGADYGYTF
.	.	14	TRBJ2-7	TRBV19	TGTGCCAGTAGTAGGGGCAGCGGAAGCTACGAGCAGTACTTC	CASSRGSGSYEQYF
.	once	15	TRBJ2-1	TRBV27	TGTGCCAGCAGTTTAAACGGAAGGGGTAACAATGAGCAGTTCTTC	CASSLNGRGNNEQFF
.	.	13	TRBJ2-1	TRBV5-1	TGCGCCAGCAGCTCCGGCACTTGGAATGAGCAGTTCTTC	CASSSGTWNEQFF